A selection of T cell receptor beta chains follows, all from one sample in a study of blood T cell repertoires in COVID-19. Some clones are missing from TCRdb's copy, which holds only in-frame ones; the method was immunoSEQ multiplex PCR. Among about 210,000 clones listed, 65% to 90% were seen once. Material for sequencing was peripheral blood. Receptors originate from a man between 35 and 55 years old who had recovered from COVID-19. Both conserved end residues are part of each CDR3. The D gene is left open where the match is weak. Only some rows state a clone size, as once, few, many or a class for expanded clones.

clone_size	d_call	v_call	j_call	cdr3_nt	cdr3_aa
once	.	TRBV6-2/TRBV6-3	TRBJ2-2	TGTGCCAGCAGTTACTCGATTCGGGGGAAGAGCACCGGGGAGCTGTTTTTT	CASSYSIRGKSTGELFF
.	.	TRBV9	TRBJ1-2	TGTGCCAGCAGCGCTCGACAGGCAGGACGGCGGTATGGCTACACCTTC	CASSARQAGRRYGYTF
.	.	TRBV3-1/TRBV3-2	TRBJ2-5	TGTGCCAGCAGCCGTGTGCGTGAAGAGACCCAGTACTTC	CASSRVREETQYF
.	TRBD2	TRBV20-1	TRBJ2-7	TGCAGTGCTAGTCCCTTTAGAGAGGTACTAGCGGGAGTGAGCTCCTACGAGCAGTACTTC	CSASPFREVLAGVSSYEQYF
.	TRBD1	TRBV9	TRBJ1-2	TGTGCCAGCAGCCGGGACAGAAACTATGGCTACACCTTC	CASSRDRNYGYTF
.	TRBD2	TRBV6-2/TRBV6-3	TRBJ2-1	TGTGCCAGCAGTTACACGGGGGGGTCCTACAATGAGCAGTTCTTC	CASSYTGGSYNEQFF
.	TRBD1	TRBV7-9	TRBJ1-6	TGTGCCAGCAGCGGGGACAGGGAGGATCGAGGATCACCCCTCCACTTT	CASSGDREDRGSPLHF
.	TRBD1	TRBV29-1	TRBJ1-2	TGCAGCGTTGGGGACAGGGGGTTTAGGGGCTACACCTTC	CSVGDRGFRGYTF
few	TRBD2	TRBV7-2	TRBJ2-7	TGTGCCAGCAGCTTCGGGACTAAGGGTGAGCAGTACTTC	CASSFGTKGEQYF
.	.	TRBV9	TRBJ2-7	TGTGCCAGCAGCGTAGGACGGAGCTCCTACGAGCAGTACTTC	CASSVGRSSYEQYF
.	.	TRBV5-1	TRBJ1-6	TGCGCCAGCAGCTTAGACACCGGTGGGTCACCCCTCCACTTT	CASSLDTGGSPLHF
.	.	TRBV5-5	TRBJ2-3	TGTGCCAGCAGCTTGTACGCCAGGGGTAGCACAGATACGCAGTATTTT	CASSLYARGSTDTQYF
.	TRBD1	TRBV7-2	TRBJ2-7	TGTGCCAGCAGCTTAGAGGGGGGACAGGTTTACGAGCAGTACTTC	CASSLEGGQVYEQYF
few	.	TRBV27	TRBJ1-2	TGTGCCAGCAGTTTTCTCGGGTTCTCTGGCTACACCTTC	CASSFLGFSGYTF
.	TRBD1	TRBV5-1	TRBJ2-6	TGCGCCAGCAGCTTCGGACAGGGGAACTCTGGGGCCAACGTCCTGACTTTC	CASSFGQGNSGANVLTF
.	TRBD2	TRBV4-1	TRBJ2-3	TGCGCCAGCAGCCAAGGAGGACTAGCGGGACGCACAGATACGCAGTATTTT	CASSQGGLAGRTDTQYF
.	TRBD2	TRBV3-1/TRBV3-2	TRBJ2-1	TGTGCCAGCAGCCAAACCACTAGCGGGGGGGCCAAATATGAGCAGTTCTTC	CASSQTTSGGAKYEQFF
.	TRBD2	TRBV12-5	TRBJ2-7	TGTGCTAGTGCCGAGACCCGGGACTACAACTACGAGCAGTACTTC	CASAETRDYNYEQYF
.	.	TRBV4-1	TRBJ2-3	TGCGCCAGCAGCCAAGATACTCGAGATACGCAGTATTTT	CASSQDTRDTQYF
once	.	TRBV7-9	TRBJ1-2	TGTGCCAGCAGCTCAACAGGATCAGGTGGCTACACCTTC	CASSSTGSGGYTF
.	TRBD2	TRBV7-6	TRBJ2-5	TGTGCCAGCAGCCTAAGACTAGCGGGGAACCAAGAGACCCAGTACTTC	CASSLRLAGNQETQYF
.	TRBD1	TRBV19	TRBJ1-2	TGTGCCAGTAGTATCCTTACAGGGGAAACCTATGGCTACACCTTC	CASSILTGETYGYTF
.	.	TRBV5-4	TRBJ2-3	TGTGCCAGCAGCTTGAGTGGAGCGGATACGCAGTATTTT	CASSLSGADTQYF
.	TRBD1	TRBV3-1/TRBV3-2	TRBJ1-2	TGTGCCAGCAGCCCCGGGACAGGGAGGTATGGCTACACCTTC	CASSPGTGRYGYTF
.	TRBD1	TRBV3-1/TRBV3-2	TRBJ1-2	TGTGCCAGCAGCCAAGGTCACAGGGGTGACTATGGCTACACCTTC	CASSQGHRGDYGYTF
.	TRBD1	TRBV30	TRBJ1-2	TGTGCCTGGAGTGTACAGACAGGGTTAAGCTATGGCTACACCTTC	CAWSVQTGLSYGYTF
.	TRBD1	TRBV10-3	TRBJ2-2	TGTGCCATCAGTGAGTCGGGAACAGGGGTAGGCCGGGAGCTGTTTTTT	CAISESGTGVGRELFF
.	.	TRBV12-5	TRBJ2-6	TGTGCTAGTGGTTTGGCCGGCGGGGGCCTTAACTCTGGGGCCAACGTCCTGACTTTC	CASGLAGGGLNSGANVLTF
.	.	TRBV12-3/TRBV12-4	TRBJ2-7	TGTGCCAGCAGTAACAAAGAGGGGCAGTACTTC	CASSNKEGQYF
.	.	TRBV5-5	TRBJ1-5	TGTGCCAGCAGCTTGGGCCAGCCGGACAGCACAAATCAGCCCCAGCATTTT	CASSLGQPDSTNQPQHF
.	.	TRBV19	TRBJ1-1	TGTGCCAGTAGTATAGGGACATCTGAAGCTTTCTTT	CASSIGTSEAFF
.	TRBD1	TRBV5-1	TRBJ1-2	TGCGCCAGCAGCTTGGCGACAGGGCGGTTAAGCTACACCTTC	CASSLATGRLSYTF
.	.	TRBV6-5	TRBJ2-2	TGTGCCAGCAGATCGACAGGGAACACCGGGGAGCTGTTTTTT	CASRSTGNTGELFF
.	TRBD1	TRBV10-1	TRBJ1-1	TGCGCCAGCAGGGGACAGGGGGCAACTGAAGCTTTCTTT	CASRGQGATEAFF
.	.	TRBV2	TRBJ2-1	TGTGCCAGCAGTGTCGAGCGGAGCTCCTACAATGAGCAGTTCTTC	CASSVERSSYNEQFF
.	.	TRBV6-6	TRBJ1-1	TGTGCCAGCAGTTACCCAACACAGGGTACCACTGAAGCTTTCTTT	CASSYPTQGTTEAFF
.	TRBD2	TRBV19	TRBJ2-1	TGTGCCAGTAGTACTGGACTAGCGGGAGCAAATGAGCAGTTCTTC	CASSTGLAGANEQFF
once	.	TRBV30	TRBJ1-2	TGTGCCTGGAGCCCGGACAGTCGAGGCTACACCTTC	CAWSPDSRGYTF
few	.	TRBV2	TRBJ2-3	TGTGCCAGCAGTGGATACAGAGGGAGGACAGATACGCAGTATTTT	CASSGYRGRTDTQYF
.	TRBD1	TRBV27	TRBJ1-2	TGTGCCAGCAGTACAGAGACAGGGGCGAATGGCTACACCTTC	CASSTETGANGYTF
.	TRBD2	TRBV5-4	TRBJ2-5	TGTGCCAGCAGCCCGGTTTGGACTAGCGGCAGCCAAGAGACCCAGTACTTC	CASSPVWTSGSQETQYF
.	TRBD2	TRBV3-1/TRBV3-2	TRBJ2-7	TGTGCCAGCAGCCAAGTAAGGCTAGCGGGCTACGAGCAGTACTTC	CASSQVRLAGYEQYF
.	.	TRBV19	TRBJ2-7	TGTGCCAGTAGTATAACGCGCCCACTTGGTACCTACGAGCAGTACTTC	CASSITRPLGTYEQYF
.	TRBD1	TRBV5-6	TRBJ2-7	TGTGCCAGCAGCTTGGACAGGGGTCGTTCCTACGAGCAGTACTTC	CASSLDRGRSYEQYF
.	TRBD2	TRBV19	TRBJ2-3	TGTGCCAGTAGTAACGAGTCGGGAGGGCCCTCTAGCACAGATACGCAGTATTTT	CASSNESGGPSSTDTQYF
few	TRBD1	TRBV4-1	TRBJ1-2	TGCGCCAGCAGCCGACAGGGACGACCTGACTATGGCTACACCTTC	CASSRQGRPDYGYTF
.	TRBD1	TRBV19	TRBJ2-1	TGTGCCAGTACCTGGGACAGGGGGCATAATGAGCAGTTCTTC	CASTWDRGHNEQFF
.	.	TRBV9	TRBJ1-1	TGTGCCAGCAGCGTAGAGGGCAGGGCCAACACTGAAGCTTTCTTT	CASSVEGRANTEAFF